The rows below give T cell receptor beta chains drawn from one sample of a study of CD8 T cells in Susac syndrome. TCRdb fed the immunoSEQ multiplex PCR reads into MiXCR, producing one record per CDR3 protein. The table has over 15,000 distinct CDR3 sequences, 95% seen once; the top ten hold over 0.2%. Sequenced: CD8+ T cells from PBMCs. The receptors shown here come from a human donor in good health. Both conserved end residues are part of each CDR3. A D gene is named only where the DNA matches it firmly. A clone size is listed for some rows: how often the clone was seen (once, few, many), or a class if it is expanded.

cdr3_nt: TGTGCCAGCAGTTTACTAGGACAGAATCTTTATGGCTACACCTTC
cdr3_aa: CASSLLGQNLYGYTF
clone_size: .
d_call: .
v_call: TRBV28
j_call: TRBJ1-2

cdr3_nt: TGTGCCAGCAGTTATAACGACAGGGGTTTCACAGATACGCAGTATTTT
cdr3_aa: CASSYNDRGFTDTQYF
clone_size: .
d_call: TRBD1
v_call: TRBV5-6
j_call: TRBJ2-3

cdr3_nt: TGTGCCAGCAGCCAAGATTGGACAGGGGAAGAGACCCAGTACTTC
cdr3_aa: CASSQDWTGEETQYF
clone_size: .
d_call: TRBD1
v_call: TRBV3-1
j_call: TRBJ2-5

cdr3_nt: TGTGCCAGCAGTCTTCGATCCTACAATGAGCAGTTCTTC
cdr3_aa: CASSLRSYNEQFF
clone_size: .
d_call: .
v_call: TRBV11-2
j_call: TRBJ2-1

cdr3_nt: TGTGCCAGCAGTTTATCTGGGGACAGGGGGCGCGGGCAGTTCTTC
cdr3_aa: CASSLSGDRGRGQFF
clone_size: .
d_call: TRBD1
v_call: TRBV27
j_call: TRBJ2-1

cdr3_nt: TGCAGCGTCGGTGGGACTAGCGGGAGTGGAGAGCAGTTCTTC
cdr3_aa: CSVGGTSGSGEQFF
clone_size: .
d_call: TRBD2
v_call: TRBV29-1
j_call: TRBJ2-1

cdr3_nt: TGTGCCAGCAGCTTAGTTTCGAATTCACCCCTCCACTTT
cdr3_aa: CASSLVSNSPLHF
clone_size: .
d_call: .
v_call: TRBV7-9
j_call: TRBJ1-6

cdr3_nt: TGTGCCAGCAGCCACAGGGTCCAAGAGACCCAGTACTTC
cdr3_aa: CASSHRVQETQYF
clone_size: .
d_call: .
v_call: TRBV7-9
j_call: TRBJ2-5

cdr3_nt: TGTGCCACCAGTTCTGGCGGCACAGATACGCAGTATTTT
cdr3_aa: CATSSGGTDTQYF
clone_size: .
d_call: .
v_call: TRBV19
j_call: TRBJ2-3

cdr3_nt: TGTGCCAGCAGCACCGGGACGGATCAGCCCCAGCATTTT
cdr3_aa: CASSTGTDQPQHF
clone_size: .
d_call: .
v_call: TRBV7-9
j_call: TRBJ1-5

cdr3_nt: TGTGCCAGCAGTGAGTCGGTAGCTGCAGATACGCAGTATTTT
cdr3_aa: CASSESVAADTQYF
clone_size: .
d_call: .
v_call: TRBV6-4
j_call: TRBJ2-3

cdr3_nt: TGTGCCAGCAGTTACGGTGTCTCTGGGGCCAACGTCCTGACTTTC
cdr3_aa: CASSYGVSGANVLTF
clone_size: .
d_call: .
v_call: TRBV6-2/TRBV6-3
j_call: TRBJ2-6

cdr3_nt: TGTGCCAGAGAAAGCGGACCAACCTACAATGAGCAGTTCTTC
cdr3_aa: CARESGPTYNEQFF
clone_size: .
d_call: .
v_call: TRBV2
j_call: TRBJ2-1

cdr3_nt: TGTGCCAGCAGTCAGACGAATGGACAGGGATCAGATACGCAGTATTTT
cdr3_aa: CASSQTNGQGSDTQYF
clone_size: .
d_call: TRBD1
v_call: TRBV6-1
j_call: TRBJ2-3

cdr3_nt: TGTGCCAGCAGCCGGGAGGAGTACAATGAGCAGTTCTTC
cdr3_aa: CASSREEYNEQFF
clone_size: .
d_call: TRBD2
v_call: TRBV7-8
j_call: TRBJ2-1

cdr3_nt: TGTGCCAGCAGCTTAGAGGCGACTACAGTCAAAGGTTTCAATGAGCAGTTCTTC
cdr3_aa: CASSLEATTVKGFNEQFF
clone_size: .
d_call: .
v_call: TRBV7-2
j_call: TRBJ2-1

cdr3_nt: TGCAGCGTTGAATCAAACTCTGGGGCCAACGTCCTGACTTTC
cdr3_aa: CSVESNSGANVLTF
clone_size: .
d_call: .
v_call: TRBV29-1
j_call: TRBJ2-6

cdr3_nt: TGTGCCAGCAGCCTCCGCGCCTGGGGGTCCCACAATGAGCAGTTCTTC
cdr3_aa: CASSLRAWGSHNEQFF
clone_size: .
d_call: .
v_call: TRBV5-4
j_call: TRBJ2-1

cdr3_nt: TGTGCCAGCGCCACAGGGGGCGCAGACGGGGAGCTGTTTTTT
cdr3_aa: CASATGGADGELFF
clone_size: .
d_call: TRBD1
v_call: TRBV27
j_call: TRBJ2-2

cdr3_nt: TGTGCCAGCAGCCAAGATCGTGAGGGTTGGATGCATGGCTACACCTTC
cdr3_aa: CASSQDREGWMHGYTF
clone_size: .
d_call: .
v_call: TRBV3-1
j_call: TRBJ1-2

cdr3_nt: TGTGCCAGCAGCTTGATGGGGACCAAGGCAGATACGCAGTATTTT
cdr3_aa: CASSLMGTKADTQYF
clone_size: .
d_call: .
v_call: TRBV5-4
j_call: TRBJ2-3

cdr3_nt: TGTGCCAGCAGCTTAGCGGCCAGTCGTAATGGGGACATTCAGTACTTC
cdr3_aa: CASSLAASRNGDIQYF
clone_size: once
d_call: .
v_call: TRBV7-8
j_call: TRBJ2-4

cdr3_nt: TGTGCCAGCAGCCGAGGGGGCGGGCCGGAGGAGACCCAGTACTTC
cdr3_aa: CASSRGGGPEETQYF
clone_size: .
d_call: TRBD1
v_call: TRBV7-9
j_call: TRBJ2-5

cdr3_nt: TGTGCCAGCAGCCCGACAGGGGGAGGAAACTATGGCTACACCTTC
cdr3_aa: CASSPTGGGNYGYTF
clone_size: few
d_call: TRBD1
v_call: TRBV7-2
j_call: TRBJ1-2

cdr3_nt: TGCAGTGCTAAAAAGGAACTAACCTACAATGAGCAGTTCTTC
cdr3_aa: CSAKKELTYNEQFF
clone_size: .
d_call: .
v_call: TRBV20-1
j_call: TRBJ2-1

cdr3_nt: TGCGCCAGCAGTCAATCTAGGGCAGAACAAGAGACCCAGTACTTC
cdr3_aa: CASSQSRAEQETQYF
clone_size: .
d_call: .
v_call: TRBV23-1
j_call: TRBJ2-5

cdr3_nt: TGCGCCAGCAGCTTGGGTTGGAACACCGGGGAGCTGTTTTTT
cdr3_aa: CASSLGWNTGELFF
clone_size: .
d_call: .
v_call: TRBV5-1
j_call: TRBJ2-2

cdr3_nt: TGTGCCAGCAGCTCCCGGGGTAGTTTTGCCAATGAGCAGTTCTTC
cdr3_aa: CASSSRGSFANEQFF
clone_size: .
d_call: .
v_call: TRBV7-3
j_call: TRBJ2-1

cdr3_nt: TGTGCCAGCAGTGAAGACGCGGACGGCTCCTACGAGCAGTACTTC
cdr3_aa: CASSEDADGSYEQYF
clone_size: few
d_call: .
v_call: TRBV2
j_call: TRBJ2-7

cdr3_nt: TGTGCCAGCACCCCGGTAGGGGGGCAAGAGACCCAGTACTTC
cdr3_aa: CASTPVGGQETQYF
clone_size: .
d_call: .
v_call: TRBV12-3/TRBV12-4
j_call: TRBJ2-5

cdr3_nt: TGTGCCATCATAGTAGGGGATCCGTCTCCTGGGGCCAACGTCCTGACTTTC
cdr3_aa: CAIIVGDPSPGANVLTF
clone_size: .
d_call: .
v_call: TRBV10-3
j_call: TRBJ2-6

cdr3_nt: TGCGCCAGCAGCCAAGGCCGGGACAATGAGCAGTTCTTC
cdr3_aa: CASSQGRDNEQFF
clone_size: .
d_call: .
v_call: TRBV4-3
j_call: TRBJ2-1

cdr3_nt: TGCAGCGTCTCGGGACAGGGTACCTACAATGAGCAGTTCTTC
cdr3_aa: CSVSGQGTYNEQFF
clone_size: .
d_call: TRBD1
v_call: TRBV29-1
j_call: TRBJ2-1

cdr3_nt: TGCAGTGCTAGGGACACTAGCGGGAGTTACGAGCAGTACTTC
cdr3_aa: CSARDTSGSYEQYF
clone_size: .
d_call: TRBD2
v_call: TRBV20-1
j_call: TRBJ2-7

cdr3_nt: TGTGCCAGTAGTATATCCGCCGTGAACACTGAAGCTTTCTTT
cdr3_aa: CASSISAVNTEAFF
clone_size: .
d_call: .
v_call: TRBV19
j_call: TRBJ1-1

cdr3_nt: TGTGCCAGCAGCTCCATCGGGAATAGCAATCAGCCCCAGCATTTT
cdr3_aa: CASSSIGNSNQPQHF
clone_size: .
d_call: .
v_call: TRBV5-5
j_call: TRBJ1-5

cdr3_nt: TGTGCCAGCAGCTTAGAGGCGGGGGCTGAGGGCTACACCTTC
cdr3_aa: CASSLEAGAEGYTF
clone_size: .
d_call: .
v_call: TRBV11-2
j_call: TRBJ1-2

cdr3_nt: TGCAGTGCTAGTGTGTTCCCCAGGGGGCTGTCTCAGCCCCAGCATTTT
cdr3_aa: CSASVFPRGLSQPQHF
clone_size: .
d_call: TRBD1
v_call: TRBV20-1
j_call: TRBJ1-5

cdr3_nt: TGCAGCGTAACCCAAGAGACCCAGTACTTC
cdr3_aa: CSVTQETQYF
clone_size: .
d_call: .
v_call: TRBV29-1
j_call: TRBJ2-5

cdr3_nt: TGTGCCAGTAGTCTCCGGGACACCAATCAGCCCCAGCATTTT
cdr3_aa: CASSLRDTNQPQHF
clone_size: .
d_call: .
v_call: TRBV19
j_call: TRBJ1-5

cdr3_nt: TGTGCCAGCAGCTCTCAGCGGGATACGCAGTATTTT
cdr3_aa: CASSSQRDTQYF
clone_size: .
d_call: .
v_call: TRBV7-9
j_call: TRBJ2-3

cdr3_nt: TGTGCCAGCAGCGCCTTCCTCGGGAACTCCGATGAGCAGTTCTTC
cdr3_aa: CASSAFLGNSDEQFF
clone_size: .
d_call: .
v_call: TRBV7-9
j_call: TRBJ2-1